A selection of T cell receptor beta chains follows, all from one sample in a study of patients and donors after allogeneic stem cell transplantation. TCRdb independently ran MiXCR on the RT-PCR reads; one entry per CDR3 protein. The sample records 190,000 or so distinct CDR3 sequences, more than 35% being singletons. Sample: blood, either unsorted or a sorted T cell fraction (not recorded which). Source of these receptors: a human donor who was either an allogeneic HSCT recipient or a stem cell or donor lymphocyte infusion donor (not recorded which). It is not recorded whose cells these are; they may come from a transplant donor. Each CDR3 is given with its conserved first and last residue. The D gene is left open where the match is weak.

v_call,cdr3_length,d_call,cdr3_aa
TRBV5-8,13,-,CASSLRLTETQYF
TRBV15,13,-,CATNGVRNGEQFF
TRBV27,15,-,CASSLLGEGYNEQFF
TRBV12-3/TRBV12-4,16,TRBD1,CASSPRTGILNTEAFF
TRBV28,13,-,CASSFGDYGEAFF
TRBV2,14,TRBD1,CASGGQGLNQPQHF
TRBV7-8,14,-,CASSLEFGRNEQFF
TRBV29-1,10,-,CSVGQLEQYF
TRBV7-8,15,-,CASSLLVIGGAEAFF
TRBV7-8,14,-,CASSMGRGTDTQYF
TRBV7-8,15,-,CASSFFGGGTDTQYF
TRBV5-1,15,-,CASSFTGTMNTEAFF
TRBV9,12,-,CASSEYSAGYTF
TRBV7-2,15,-,CASSLDASAPGELFF
TRBV28,15,-,CASRPTGIGNQPQHF
TRBV27,14,-,CASPDWRPTYGYTF
TRBV5-1,13,-,CASSLDFQDTQYF
TRBV28,13,-,CASSSISGQPQHF
TRBV5-6,16,TRBD2,CASSLVSGSSYNEQFF
TRBV5-1,14,-,CASSPTGQVSPLHF
TRBV4-1,14,TRBD1,CASSQETGAYEQYF
TRBV12-3/TRBV12-4,8,-,CASRAGSF
TRBV15,14,-,CATSSEGRNYGYTF
TRBV29-1,12,-,CSVEPDQETQYF
TRBV6-5,13,-,CASSYSGPYGYTF
TRBV4-1,18,TRBD2,CASSQGLARGRGKNIQYF
TRBV14,15,-,CASSQMSQANTEAFF
TRBV20-1,16,TRBD2,CSARDGTSGRKNIQYF
TRBV4-2,15,-,CASSQDIRGNTEAFF
TRBV24-1,16,TRBD2,CATSDPGTSGNNEQFF
TRBV14,14,-,CASSQEAKGNEQFF
TRBV12-3/TRBV12-4,14,-,CASSPRDSVGGYTF
TRBV7-8,12,TRBD2,CASNPLAGQRYF
TRBV5-1,14,-,CASSFQGPGNTIYF
TRBV7-3,15,TRBD2,CASSLLAEHYNEQFF
TRBV29-1,13,TRBD2,CSAPGLDRNEQFF
TRBV5-1,15,TRBD1,CASSAFGQDTDTQYF
TRBV25-1,13,TRBD1,CASSDTGAYGYTF
TRBV5-1,16,-,CASSLEGSGSGNTIYF
TRBV6-5,15,-,CASSYSDGSNNEQFF
TRBV7-3,14,-,CASSSNGADYGYTF
TRBV11-2,15,TRBD1,CASSPRQGVNEKLFF
TRBV11-3,15,-,CASSLAHTGTYEQFF
TRBV12-3/TRBV12-4,16,-,CASSLGLWGGVHEQYF
TRBV7-9,15,-,CASSLLTSIRGEAFF
TRBV7-6,15,-,CASSFLDRGNTEAFF
TRBV7-2,14,TRBD1,CASSVGRGGNGYTF
TRBV5-1,16,-,CASSLSRGPTNYGYTF
TRBV20-1,15,-,CSARDPVYSNQPQHF
TRBV5-6,15,TRBD1,CASSWLDRENTEAFF
TRBV5-1,15,-,CASSLVPGAQETQYF
TRBV5-1,14,-,CASSCPTDNQPQHF
TRBV4-3,18,-,CASSPNIPTENSYNEQFF